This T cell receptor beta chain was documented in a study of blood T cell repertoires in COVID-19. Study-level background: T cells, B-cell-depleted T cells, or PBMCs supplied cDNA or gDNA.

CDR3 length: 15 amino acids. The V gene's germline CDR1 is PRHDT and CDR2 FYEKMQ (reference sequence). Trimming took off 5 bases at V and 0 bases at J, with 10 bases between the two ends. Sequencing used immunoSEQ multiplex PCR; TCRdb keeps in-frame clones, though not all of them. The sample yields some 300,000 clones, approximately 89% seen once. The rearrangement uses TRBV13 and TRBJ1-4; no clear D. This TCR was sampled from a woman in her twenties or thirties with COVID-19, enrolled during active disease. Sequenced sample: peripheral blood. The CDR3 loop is CASSHSSTTNEKLFF. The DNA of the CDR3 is TGTGCCAGCAGCCACTCATCCACAACTAATGAAAAACTGTTTTTT.